These T cell receptor beta chains were read from a single sample in a study of blood T cell repertoires in COVID-19. Sequencing was performed with immunoSEQ multiplex PCR; in TCRdb, only in-frame clones are kept and a portion is missing. The table includes 390,000 or so clones, 80% to 90% detected once. Sequenced input: peripheral blood. These receptors were collected from a woman between 25 and 40 years old with COVID-19, enrolled during active disease. The CDR3 runs from the conserved cysteine through the conserved F or W. A D gene is named only where the DNA matches it firmly. A clone size is listed for some rows: how often the clone was seen (once, few, many), or a class if it is expanded.

v_call	d_call	j_call	clone_size	cdr3_length	cdr3_nt	cdr3_aa
TRBV27	TRBD2	TRBJ2-7	NA	14	TGTGCCAGCAGTTTATTCGGGAGGGCCGGCGAGCAGTACTTC	CASSLFGRAGEQYF
TRBV28	TRBD1	TRBJ1-6	NA	15	TGTGCCAGCAGTTCGGACAGGGCCCTGAATTCACCCCTCCACTTT	CASSSDRALNSPLHF
TRBV5-1	TRBD1	TRBJ2-1	NA	15	TGCGCCAGCAGACCGGGACAGGGGGCCCCAAATGAGCAGTTCTTC	CASRPGQGAPNEQFF
TRBV11-2	TRBD2	TRBJ2-7	NA	15	TGTGCCAGCAGCTCACTAGCGGGAGAGACCTACGAGCAGTACTTC	CASSSLAGETYEQYF
TRBV6-2/TRBV6-3	TRBD1	TRBJ1-1	NA	15	TGTGCCAGCAGTTCGACAGGGGGGGTGAACACTGAAGCTTTCTTT	CASSSTGGVNTEAFF
TRBV7-2	NA	TRBJ2-1	NA	11	TGTGCCAGCAGCTTATCATATGAGCAGTTCTTC	CASSLSYEQFF
TRBV27	NA	TRBJ1-3	NA	13	TGTGCCAGCAGTTTATCAGGGGTAGGGACCATATATTTT	CASSLSGVGTIYF
TRBV28	NA	TRBJ1-5	NA	14	TGTGCCAGCAGTTTTGGGGGCAGGAATCAGCCCCAGCATTTT	CASSFGGRNQPQHF
TRBV5-8	TRBD1	TRBJ2-7	NA	15	TGTGCCAGCAGCCGCCGGGACAGATCTGTCTACGAGCAGTACTTC	CASSRRDRSVYEQYF
TRBV7-8	NA	TRBJ2-3	NA	15	TGTGCCAGCAGCCCCCTTGGGGAGGAGCCTGATACGCAGTATTTT	CASSPLGEEPDTQYF
TRBV30	NA	TRBJ2-7	NA	16	TGTGCCTGGAGTGATGTTCAGGGGGGCAGGGTCTACGAGCAGTACTTC	CAWSDVQGGRVYEQYF
TRBV4-1	TRBD1	TRBJ1-4	NA	15	TGCGCCAGCAGCTCACAGGGGAGGAAGAATGAAAAACTGTTTTTT	CASSSQGRKNEKLFF
TRBV24-1	TRBD1	TRBJ2-1	NA	13	TGTGCCACCAGGGACAGGGCCTACAATGAGCAGTTCTTC	CATRDRAYNEQFF
TRBV11-2	NA	TRBJ2-3	NA	15	TGTGCCAGCAGCGCGATACGGGGGAGCACAGATACGCAGTATTTT	CASSAIRGSTDTQYF
TRBV5-4	NA	TRBJ2-3	NA	16	TGTGCCAGCAGCGGGGGCGGGGGATTTAGCACAGATACGCAGTATTTT	CASSGGGGFSTDTQYF
TRBV6-6	TRBD2	TRBJ2-2	NA	15	TGTGCCAGCAGTTGGACTAGCGGGAACACCGGGGAGCTGTTTTTT	CASSWTSGNTGELFF
TRBV11-2	TRBD1	TRBJ1-3	many	18	TGTGCCAGCAGCTTACTCGACAGGGGGTCAAGCTCTGGAAACACCATATATTTT	CASSLLDRGSSSGNTIYF
TRBV6-6	NA	TRBJ2-5	NA	12	TGTGCCAGCCAACAGGGTAGCAAGACCCAGTACTTC	CASQQGSKTQYF
TRBV14	TRBD1	TRBJ2-2	NA	18	TGTGCCAGCAGCCAAGATCCGGACAGGACCTTTAACACCGGGGAGCTGTTTTTT	CASSQDPDRTFNTGELFF
TRBV19	TRBD2	TRBJ2-7	NA	15	TGTGCCAGTAGTATCTCCCCAGGCGGGAGGGACCCGGAGTACTTC	CASSISPGGRDPEYF
TRBV10-3	TRBD2	TRBJ2-5	NA	16	TGTGCCATCGGGCCGGGACTAGCGGGTCTAGGGGAGACCCAGTACTTC	CAIGPGLAGLGETQYF
TRBV27	NA	TRBJ2-7	NA	14	TGTGCCAGCAGTTTAGCGGGGACCTCCTACGAGCAGTACTTC	CASSLAGTSYEQYF